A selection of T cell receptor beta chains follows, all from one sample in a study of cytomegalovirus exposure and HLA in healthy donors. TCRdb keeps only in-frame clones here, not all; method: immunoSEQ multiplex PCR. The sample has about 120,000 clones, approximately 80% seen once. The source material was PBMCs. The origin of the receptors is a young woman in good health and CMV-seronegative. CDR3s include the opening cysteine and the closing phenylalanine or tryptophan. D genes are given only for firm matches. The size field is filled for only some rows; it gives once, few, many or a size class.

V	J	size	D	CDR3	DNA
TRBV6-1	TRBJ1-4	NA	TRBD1	CASRDRGTNEKLFF	TGTGCCAGCAGGGACAGGGGCACTAATGAAAAACTGTTTTTT
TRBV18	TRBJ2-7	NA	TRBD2	CASSPRSSGVTYEQYF	TGTGCCAGCTCACCTCGATCTAGCGGGGTCACCTACGAGCAGTACTTC
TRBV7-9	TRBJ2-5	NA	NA	CASSLSSQETQYF	TGTGCCAGCAGCTTATCCAGCCAAGAGACCCAGTACTTC
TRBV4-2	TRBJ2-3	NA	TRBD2	CASSYGLAGYTDTQYF	TGTGCCAGCAGCTATGGACTAGCGGGGTACACAGATACGCAGTATTTT
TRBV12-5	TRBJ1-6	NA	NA	CASGLAQSSPLHF	TGTGCTAGTGGTTTGGCACAGTCTTCACCCCTCCACTTT
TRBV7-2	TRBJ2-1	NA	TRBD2	CASSSNAPLAGYYNEQFF	TGTGCCAGCAGCTCCAATGCACCCTTAGCGGGGTACTACAATGAGCAGTTCTTC
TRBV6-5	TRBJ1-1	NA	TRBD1	CASTVTGYTEAFF	TGTGCCAGCACCGTGACAGGGTACACTGAAGCTTTCTTT
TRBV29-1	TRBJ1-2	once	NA	CSVGGSFNYGYTF	TGCAGCGTTGGCGGCAGCTTTAACTATGGCTACACCTTC
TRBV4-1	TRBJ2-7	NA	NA	CASSPDSAKTYEQYF	TGCGCCAGCAGTCCGGACAGCGCCAAGACCTACGAGCAGTACTTC
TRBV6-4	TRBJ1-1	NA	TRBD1	CASSGDRGTEAFF	TGTGCCAGCAGTGGGGACAGGGGGACTGAAGCTTTCTTT
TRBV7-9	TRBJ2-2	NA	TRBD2	CASSSGLAGGYTGELFF	TGTGCCAGCAGCTCCGGACTAGCGGGGGGTTACACCGGGGAGCTGTTTTTT
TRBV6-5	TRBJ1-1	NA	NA	CASSPPWNTEAFF	TGTGCCAGCAGCCCCCCGTGGAACACTGAAGCTTTCTTT
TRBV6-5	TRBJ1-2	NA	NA	CASSYGAGNYGYTF	TGTGCCAGCAGTTACGGGGCAGGGAACTATGGCTACACCTTC
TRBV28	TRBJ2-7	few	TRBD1	CASSSPSQGSSYEQYF	TGTGCCAGCAGTTCGCCCTCACAGGGGAGCTCCTACGAGCAGTACTTC
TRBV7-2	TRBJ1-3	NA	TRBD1	CASSALTTGGPGNTIYF	TGTGCCAGCAGCGCCTTAACCACAGGGGGCCCAGGAAACACCATATATTTT
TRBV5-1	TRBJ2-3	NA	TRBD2	CASSLQTSGSDTQYF	TGCGCCAGCAGCTTGCAGACTAGCGGGAGCGATACGCAGTATTTT